Sequencing of this T cell receptor (beta chain) was carried out in a study of cytomegalovirus exposure and HLA in healthy donors. Study findings and constraints: TCR beta V- and J-gene trimming was later associated with a missense DCLRE1C variant. Later work found most CMV-associated TCR beta chains apparently HLA-restricted. The authors enumerated over 150 TCR beta chains as linked to cytomegalovirus.

A word on this clone: Its antigen is still unknown.

PCR used 60 Vbeta primers and 13 Jbeta primers. TCRdb keeps only in-frame clones here, not all; method: immunoSEQ multiplex PCR. The table lists nearly 110,000 clones, 70% to 80% of them singletons. Sequencing was done on a sample of PBMCs. The receptor comes from a man aged 60-69 years in good health and CMV-seronegative.

Written as DNA, the CDR3 is TGCGCCAGCAGCCAAGATACGACAGGATGGGGCTATGGCTACACCTTC. Its protein product is CASSQDTTGWGYGYTF. The chain is built from TRBV4-3 and TRBJ1-2, with D tentatively TRBD1 (6 bases). The CDR3 totals 16 residues. In germline, CDR1 is LGHNA, CDR2 YSLEER. The V and J ends lost 0 bases and 4 bases respectively, with 15 bases between them.